This T cell receptor beta chain was identified during a study of Graves' ophthalmopathy and Graves' hyperthyroidism. Overall study: Hyperthyroidism showing no ophthalmopathy within 18 months of follow-up was stable. Study-wide findings and caveats: Researchers report that a 13-signature model separated ophthalmopathy from stable hyperthyroidism, posting 87.88% sensitivity and around 80% specificity.

This clonotype was seen ten or more times. No antigen is known for it. Per germline, CDR1 SEHNR and CDR2 FQNEAQ (reference sequence). The CDR3 covers 14 residues. V lost 5 bases to trimming and J lost 5 bases, with 16 bases between them. Amplified material comprised TCR beta CDR3 regions derived from RNA transcripts. The library came from an HTBI-primed first-round RT-PCR and a second-round multiplex PCR. TCRdb used MiXCR to reprocess the multiplex PCR reads, holding one entry per CDR3 protein. The sample holds over a million distinct CDR3 sequences, 35% to 45% seen once. Sequenced sample: peripheral blood or thyroid tissue (not recorded which). The sequence was collected from an adult man with Graves' hyperthyroidism. This sequence joins TRBV7-9 and TRBJ2-7; D perhaps matches TRBD1 (6 bases). The CDR3 DNA reads TGTGCCAGCAGCCCAGAGACAGGATTCGACGAGCAGTACTTC. Its translation: CASSPETGFDEQYF.